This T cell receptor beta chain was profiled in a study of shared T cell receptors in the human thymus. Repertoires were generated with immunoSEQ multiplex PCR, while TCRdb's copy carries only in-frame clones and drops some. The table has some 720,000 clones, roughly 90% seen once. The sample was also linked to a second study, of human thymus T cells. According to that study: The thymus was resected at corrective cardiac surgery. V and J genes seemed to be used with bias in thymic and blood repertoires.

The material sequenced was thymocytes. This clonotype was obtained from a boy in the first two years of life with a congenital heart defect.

CDR3 DNA: TGTGCCAGCAGTGATCAGTGTCTCTCTGGAAACACCATATATTTT. Translated: CASSDQCLSGNTIYF. The V call is TRBV6-1, the J call TRBJ1-3; D is uncertain. The germline V gene has CDR1 MNHNS and CDR2 SASEGT. V dropped 3 bases and J dropped 0 bases, with 9 bases sitting between them. This CDR3 has 15 amino acids.